This record concerns one T cell receptor beta chain sequence. Its antigen is not known. The data derive from a study of shared clonotypes between healthy human individuals. Study outcomes and limitations: Unshared clonotypes carried lower generation probabilities than those common to all four donors. Clonotype sharing across donors was expected to vary with sequencing depth. Clonotype sharing across four donors was observed for around 5% of naive CD4 clonotypes.

This CDR3 is 15 amino acids long. Trimming stripped 2 bases from V and 7 bases from J, with 17 bases between. Germline CDR1 MDHEN, CDR2 SYDVKM. The assay ran at deep level. Measured with immunoSEQ multiplex PCR; TCRdb has only the in-frame clones, and not every one. The data show roughly 2 million clones, 90% to 96% seen once. Sequencing used naive CD4+ T cells sorted from blood. Subset specified: CD45RA+ positively selected. The sequence came from a man between 18 and 29 years old in good health. The chain employs TRBV28 and TRBJ1-2; D may be TRBD1 (5 bases). CDR3 sequence reads: CASSLTRRDVGGYTF. For the CDR3, the DNA is TGTGCCAGCAGTTTAACTCGACGGGACGTTGGTGGCTACACCTTC.